This is a list of T cell receptor beta chains from one sample in a study of blood T cell repertoires in COVID-19. The method was immunoSEQ multiplex PCR; TCRdb's version includes in-frame clones alone and lacks a portion of them. The sample carries fewer than 250,000 clones, 85% recorded once. The specimen sequenced was peripheral blood. All receptors come from a man aged 55 to 70 with COVID-19, enrolled during active disease. Both conserved end residues are part of each CDR3. D genes are given only for firm matches. Clone size is given for some rows only: seen once, a few or many times, or a class if the clone is expanded.

TRBV19	TRBJ1-6	NA	NA	TGTGCCACCAAAATGGAGGGAGGTCATAATTCACCCCTCCACTTT	CATKMEGGHNSPLHF
TRBV5-6	TRBJ2-7	NA	TRBD1	TGTGCCAGCACCCGGACAGGGAGCTCCTACGAGCAGTACTTC	CASTRTGSSYEQYF
TRBV4-3	TRBJ1-3	NA	TRBD1	TGCGCCAGCAGCCAAGAGGGACAGCCTCTGGGGCCGGGCACCATATATTTT	CASSQEGQPLGPGTIYF
TRBV12-5	TRBJ2-2	NA	TRBD1	TGTGCTAGTGGTTTGGTTACAGGGGTCGGGGAGCTGTTTTTT	CASGLVTGVGELFF
TRBV2	TRBJ1-4	NA	TRBD1	TGTGCCAGCAGTGGAATGAGGACAGGGCGTGAAAAACTGTTTTTT	CASSGMRTGREKLFF
TRBV18	TRBJ2-3	NA	TRBD1	TGTGCCAGCTCACCCCGTTCGGGAAACAGGGGGCCAGATACGCAGTATTTT	CASSPRSGNRGPDTQYF
TRBV6-5	TRBJ2-5	NA	TRBD1	TGTGCCAGCTCCCAGGGGGTCCAAGAGACCCAGTACTTC	CASSQGVQETQYF
TRBV9	TRBJ1-2	NA	TRBD1	TGTGCCAGCAGCCTTAGTCCCGGGACAGCCGCTGGCTACACCTTC	CASSLSPGTAAGYTF
TRBV4-1	TRBJ1-3	once	NA	TGCGCCAGCAGCCAAGGGTCGGGGGGAACGTCGGGAAACACCATATATTTT	CASSQGSGGTSGNTIYF
TRBV11-3	TRBJ2-4	NA	TRBD1	TGTGCCAGCAAGGGACAGCAAAACATTCAGTACTTC	CASKGQQNIQYF
TRBV4-3	TRBJ1-2	few	TRBD1	TGCGCCAGCAGCCGGACAGGGACGGAGTATGGCTACACCTTC	CASSRTGTEYGYTF
TRBV5-1	TRBJ1-3	NA	NA	TGCGCCAGCAGCGTTGAGCAGGGGAGTGGAAACACCATATATTTT	CASSVEQGSGNTIYF
TRBV18	TRBJ2-1	NA	NA	TGTGCCAGCTCAGCCAGAGCATCGCGCGGTGAGCAGTTCTTC	CASSARASRGEQFF
TRBV6-2/TRBV6-3	TRBJ2-7	NA	TRBD1	TGTGCCAGCAGTCTGGACAGGGTTAGCTACGAGCAGTACTTC	CASSLDRVSYEQYF
TRBV25-1	TRBJ1-1	NA	NA	TGTGCCAGCAGTGTCCACAGGGCGGCTGAAGCTTTCTTT	CASSVHRAAEAFF
TRBV13	TRBJ1-2	NA	TRBD1	TGTGCCAGCAGCTCAACCCTCGACAGGGCGAACTATGGCTACACCTTC	CASSSTLDRANYGYTF
TRBV21-1	TRBJ1-1	NA	NA	TGTGCCAGCAGCAAGGGGCAGGGGGTAAGGGAGACTGAAGCTTTCTTT	CASSKGQGVRETEAFF
TRBV28	TRBJ2-7	NA	NA	TGTGCCAGCAGCCCGCCAGGCGCAGGGATGCGTTACTACGAGCAGTACTTC	CASSPPGAGMRYYEQYF
TRBV27	TRBJ1-1	NA	NA	TGTGCCAGCAGTTTGGGGCCAGGGGAGAACACTGAAGCTTTCTTT	CASSLGPGENTEAFF
TRBV19	TRBJ2-1	NA	TRBD2	TGTGCCAGTCGAGGGACTAGCGGCCTTAACAATGAGCAGTTCTTC	CASRGTSGLNNEQFF
TRBV19	TRBJ2-2	NA	NA	TGTGCCAGTAGTATCGCACATAAGAACACCGGGGAGCTGTTTTTT	CASSIAHKNTGELFF
TRBV19	TRBJ1-3	NA	NA	TGTGCCAGTAGCACCAACAGGCGCCACTCTGGAAACACCATATATTTT	CASSTNRRHSGNTIYF
TRBV28	TRBJ1-3	NA	NA	TGTGCCAGCAGTCCCGGGGGCTCTGGAAACACCATATATTTT	CASSPGGSGNTIYF
TRBV19	TRBJ2-6	NA	NA	TGTGCCAGTAGTACTGAAGAGCTCTGGGCCAACGTCCTGACTTTC	CASSTEELWANVLTF
TRBV19	TRBJ1-5	NA	TRBD1	TGTGCCAGTAGTCAATCACTCAGGGGGAGCAATCAGCCCCAGCATTTT	CASSQSLRGSNQPQHF
TRBV7-2	TRBJ1-1	NA	TRBD1	TGTGCCAGCAGCTTACTTGGGCAGGGGGGCACTGAAGCTTTCTTT	CASSLLGQGGTEAFF
TRBV7-9	TRBJ1-5	NA	NA	TGTGCCAGCAGCTTCTCCGGGCAGCCCCAGCATTTT	CASSFSGQPQHF
TRBV4-1	TRBJ1-4	NA	NA	TGCGCCAGCAGCCAAGGTCCAACGGGGATTAATGAAAAACTGTTTTTT	CASSQGPTGINEKLFF
TRBV5-1	TRBJ2-7	NA	NA	TGCGCCAGCAGCTTGAGGCAGGGGGGCTACGAGCAGTACTTC	CASSLRQGGYEQYF
TRBV18	TRBJ1-1	NA	NA	TGTGCCAGCTCACCACCGACTAGGCAGGGTGAGGACGCTTTCTTT	CASSPPTRQGEDAFF
TRBV30	TRBJ2-3	NA	NA	TGTGCCTGGAGTGTACAGACAGATACGCAGTATTTT	CAWSVQTDTQYF
TRBV10-3	TRBJ2-7	once	TRBD1	TGTGCCATCACCTCCGGGACAGGGGTCTTGCACGAGCAGTACTTC	CAITSGTGVLHEQYF
TRBV27	TRBJ2-7	NA	NA	TGTGCCAGCAGTTTCCCCACCGGCGAGCAGTACTTC	CASSFPTGEQYF